The clone carrying this TCR beta chain was seen a single time. This specimen comes from a study of memory CD4+ T cells and cytomegalovirus serostatus. Sequencing was performed with immunoSEQ multiplex PCR; in TCRdb, only in-frame clones are kept and a portion is missing. The table has more than 45,000 clones, over 65% seen once. The sort gate was single viable CD3+CD4+CD8-CD45RO+ cells for memory CD4+ T cells. Total CD4+ T cells were enriched by CD4 positive selection. V was trimmed by 8 bases and J by 4 bases, leaving 8 bases between them. Germline CDR1 and CDR2: MDHEN and SYDVKM. The CDR3 has 11 amino acids.

The sequenced sample was memory CD4+ T cells from blood. The clonotype comes from an adult in good health and CMV-seronegative. The chain joins TRBV28 to TRBJ1-1; D call uncertain. The CDR3 nucleotides are TGTGCCAGCTCGAGAGGCACTGAAGCTTTCTTT. It is translated as CASSRGTEAFF.